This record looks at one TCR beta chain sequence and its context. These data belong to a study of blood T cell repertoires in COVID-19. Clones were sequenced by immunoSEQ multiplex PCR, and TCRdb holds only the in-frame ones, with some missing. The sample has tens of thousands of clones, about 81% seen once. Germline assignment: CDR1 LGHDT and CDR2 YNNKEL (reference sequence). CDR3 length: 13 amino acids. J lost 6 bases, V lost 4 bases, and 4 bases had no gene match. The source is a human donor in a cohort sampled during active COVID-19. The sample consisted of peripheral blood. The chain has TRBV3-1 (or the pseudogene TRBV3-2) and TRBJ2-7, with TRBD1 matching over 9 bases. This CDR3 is CASSLTGGGEQYF. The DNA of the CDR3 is TGTGCCAGCAGCCTCACAGGGGGCGGCGAGCAGTACTTC.